Listed below are T cell receptor beta chains from one sample, sequenced in a study of blood T cell repertoires in COVID-19. Clones were read by immunoSEQ multiplex PCR, and TCRdb kept only the in-frame ones, dropping some. The sample lists about 200,000 clones; approximately 80% were seen once. Sequenced material: peripheral blood. The receptors were gathered from a man aged 55 to 70 with COVID-19, enrolled during active disease. The CDR3 runs from the conserved cysteine through the conserved F or W. A D gene is named only where the DNA matches it firmly. Size is stated for part of the rows, as once, few or many counts, or as a class when the clone is expanded.

j_call clone_size v_call d_call cdr3_nt cdr3_aa
TRBJ2-3 . TRBV7-2 . TGTGCCAGCAGCTTAGAGTCCGGGGCAGATACGCAGTATTTT CASSLESGADTQYF
TRBJ2-1 . TRBV19 . TGTGCCAGTAGTAAGGCGGCCTACTCCTACAATGAGCAGTTCTTC CASSKAAYSYNEQFF
TRBJ2-5 . TRBV18 TRBD2 TGTGCCAGCTCACCTGAAGCGGGAGAGGTGGAGACCCAGTACTTC CASSPEAGEVETQYF
TRBJ1-1 . TRBV7-2 . TGTGCCAGCAGCCGCCGGGGTCCTACGAACACTGAAGCTTTCTTT CASSRRGPTNTEAFF
TRBJ1-2 once TRBV4-2 TRBD1 TGTGCCAGCAGCCAGCGGGACAGGGGAGATAGTGGCTACACCTTC CASSQRDRGDSGYTF
TRBJ1-1 . TRBV4-3 . TGCGCCAGCAGCCAAGTGCAGACTTCAGCTGCTTTCTTT CASSQVQTSAAFF
TRBJ1-2 . TRBV27 TRBD1 TGTGCCAGCAGTGGACGACAGGGTGGCTACACCTTC CASSGRQGGYTF
TRBJ1-1 . TRBV7-9 TRBD1 TGTGCCAGCAGCTCCGGGACAGGCGTCACTGAAGCTTTCTTT CASSSGTGVTEAFF
TRBJ2-3 once TRBV4-3 TRBD1 TGCGCCAGCAGCCAAGGTACAGGGGTTAGCACAGATACGCAGTATTTT CASSQGTGVSTDTQYF
TRBJ2-7 few TRBV7-9 . TGTGCCAGCTCCGGCCAGGACTACGAGCAGTACTTC CASSGQDYEQYF
TRBJ1-6 . TRBV11-2 . TGTGCCACCGTGGACGGGAGGAATTCACCCCTCCACTTT CATVDGRNSPLHF
TRBJ1-4 . TRBV18 . TGTGCCAGCTCACCTACAGGGTTCGGGAATGAAAAACTGTTTTTT CASSPTGFGNEKLFF
TRBJ2-6 once TRBV18 . TGTGCCAGCTCACCCACGACTGGAAACTCTGGGGCCAACGTCCTGACTTTC CASSPTTGNSGANVLTF
TRBJ1-4 . TRBV6-1 . TGTGCCAGCAGTGATAGTGAAAAACTGTTTTTT CASSDSEKLFF
TRBJ1-2 few TRBV18 . TGTGCCTCAAATGCGGGGTGGTCGCATGGCTACACCTTC CASNAGWSHGYTF
TRBJ1-4 . TRBV7-9 . TGTGCCAGCAGCTCACCCAGGACTGCTTGGGAAAGGGAAAAACTGTTTTTT CASSSPRTAWEREKLFF
TRBJ1-5 . TRBV28 . TGTGCCAGCAGTTTAGGGCAAAATAGCAATCAGCCCCAGCATTTT CASSLGQNSNQPQHF
TRBJ1-5 once TRBV30 . TGTGCCTGGAGTGGCGAATTCCAGCCCCAGCATTTT CAWSGEFQPQHF
TRBJ1-1 few TRBV19 TRBD1 TGTGCCAGTAGTAATACAGGGGAAACTGAAGCTTTCTTT CASSNTGETEAFF
TRBJ1-1 . TRBV28 . TGTGCCAGCAGTTTTCCAGGGAACACTGAAGCTTTCTTT CASSFPGNTEAFF
TRBJ1-1 . TRBV4-1 . TGCGCCAGCAGCCCTCCAACAGGGCTGAACACTGAAGCTTTCTTT CASSPPTGLNTEAFF
TRBJ2-4 . TRBV6-2/TRBV6-3 . TGTGCCAGCAGTTACGGGACGGAGGGTGCCAAAAACATTCAGTACTTC CASSYGTEGAKNIQYF
TRBJ2-2 once TRBV28 . TGTGCCAGCAGTTTTACAGCGAACACCGGGGAGCTGTTTTTT CASSFTANTGELFF
TRBJ1-6 . TRBV6-5 TRBD1 TGTGCCAGCAGCCAGGGGACAGGGCCCTCACCCCTCCACTTT CASSQGTGPSPLHF
TRBJ1-1 . TRBV4-3 . TGCGCCAGCAGCCGCGTCCCGAACACTGAAGCTTTCTTT CASSRVPNTEAFF
TRBJ1-1 . TRBV7-2 . TGTGCCAGCAGCGCTATAGGAGGGACGGTGGCTTTCTTT CASSAIGGTVAFF
TRBJ1-1 . TRBV7-9 . TGTGCCAGCAGCTTAGAGGCAGGGGACACTGAAGCTTTCTTT CASSLEAGDTEAFF
TRBJ1-2 . TRBV29-1 . TGCAGCGTTGAAGTTACAGGGATTAATGGCTACACCTTC CSVEVTGINGYTF